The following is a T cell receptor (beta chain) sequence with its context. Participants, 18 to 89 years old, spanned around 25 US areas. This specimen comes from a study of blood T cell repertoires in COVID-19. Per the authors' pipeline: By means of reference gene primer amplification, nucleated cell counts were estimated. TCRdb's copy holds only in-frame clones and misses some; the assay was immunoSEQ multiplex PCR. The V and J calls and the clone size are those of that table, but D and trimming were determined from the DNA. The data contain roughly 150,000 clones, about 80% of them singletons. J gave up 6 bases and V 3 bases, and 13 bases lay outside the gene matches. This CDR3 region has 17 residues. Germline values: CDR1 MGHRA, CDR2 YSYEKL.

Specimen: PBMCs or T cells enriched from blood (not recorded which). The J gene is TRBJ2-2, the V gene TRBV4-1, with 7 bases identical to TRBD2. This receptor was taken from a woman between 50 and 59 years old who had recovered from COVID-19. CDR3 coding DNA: TGCGCCAGCAGCCAGTGGCTTGTGCCTAGCGGCCCCGGGGAGCTGTTTTTT. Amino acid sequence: CASSQWLVPSGPGELFF.